Presented here are 13 T cell receptor beta chains from one specimen sequenced in a study of OX40 agonist ivuxolimab in advanced cancers. TCRdb keeps only in-frame clones here, not all; method: immunoSEQ multiplex PCR. Seen here are about 58,000 clones, around four fifths observed once, and the top ten hold approximately 2.8%. This sample comprised CD4+ or CD8+ T cells sorted from blood, obtained in a trial of the OX40 agonist ivuxolimab. The receptors come from an adult with an advanced solid tumor such as melanoma, head and neck, liver or kidney cancer.

The chain couples TRBV5-1 to TRBJ2-7; the D is unclear. Trimming took off 0 bases at V and 5 bases at J, with 12 bases between the two ends. CDR3 length: 14 residues. Germline V CDR1 and CDR2: SGHRS, YFSETQ. Here the CDR3 reads CASSLGYGGDEQYF. As DNA, the CDR3 is TGCGCCAGCAGCTTGGGGTACGGCGGAGACGAGCAGTACTTC.

V usage is TRBV2 and J usage is TRBJ1-3, with 9 bases fitting TRBD1. Germline lookup yields CDR1 SNHLY and CDR2 FYNNEI. V lost 8 bases to trimming and J lost 1 base; unmatched junction nucleotides: 9. This CDR3 contains 16 residues. The DNA for the CDR3 is TGTGCCAGCTGGAGAGGGGACAGGGTGTCTGGAAACACCATATATTTT. Residues: CASWRGDRVSGNTIYF. The variable domain in full, completed from reference TRBV2 and TRBJ1-3, reads EPEVTQTPSHQVTQMGQEVILRCVPISNHLYFYWYRQILGQKVEFLVSFYNNEISEKSEIFDDQFSVERPDGSNFTLKIRSTKLEDSAMYFCASWRGDRVSGNTIYFGEGSWLTVV.

The V gene is TRBV6-5, the J gene TRBJ2-7, with 8 bases that match TRBD1. Trimming removed 2 bases from V and 1 base from J; junction bases left unmatched: 7. CDR1 is MNHEY and CDR2 is SVGAGI in the germline V gene. This CDR3 has 16 residues. The CDR3 loop is CASSYAPGQESYEQYF. The DNA of the CDR3 is TGTGCCAGCAGTTACGCACCGGGACAGGAGTCCTACGAGCAGTACTTC.

The chain employs TRBV5-5 and TRBJ2-5, with 7 bases identical to TRBD1. Per the germline V gene, CDR1 is SGHKS and CDR2 is YYEKEE (reference sequence). The length of the CDR3 is 14 residues. Losses at the gene ends were 0 bases for V and 8 bases for J; bases not matched to a gene: 7. This chain's CDR3 is CASSLEGAGDTQYF. The DNA for the CDR3 is TGTGCCAGCAGCTTGGAGGGGGCAGGGGACACCCAGTACTTC.

This chain links TRBV10-3 with TRBJ2-5, with 9 bases aligning to TRBD2. The CDR3 has 16 residues. After removal of 1 base from V and 1 base from J, the junction contained 4 bases not matched to a gene. Germline assignment: CDR1 ENHRY and CDR2 SYGVKD. The CDR3 nucleotides are TGTGCCATCAGTGAGTTTAGCGGGGGACCCCAAGAGACCCAGTACTTC. As protein: CAISEFSGGPQETQYF.

The rearrangement uses TRBV7-9 and TRBJ2-5; D is unresolved. Germline CDR1 is SEHNR and CDR2 is FQNEAQ (reference sequence). Trimming shortened V by 1 base and J by 4 bases, and 7 bases separated the two germline ends. The CDR3 length is 13 residues. The CDR3 nucleotides are TGTGCCAGCAGCTTAGTCGAGGCAGAGACCCAGTACTTC. This sequence encodes CASSLVEAETQYF. Full variable domain (rest looked up from reference TRBV7-9 and TRBJ2-5): DTGVSQNPRHKITKRGQNVTFRCDPISEHNRLYWYRQTLGQGPEFLTYFQNEAQLEKSRLLSDRFSAERPKGSFSTLEIQRTEQGDSAMYLCASSLVEAETQYFGPGTRLLVL.

The genes are TRBV4-3 and TRBJ2-2; a weak D match, TRBD2 (5 bases). In germline, CDR1 is LGHNA, CDR2 YSLEER. Trimming pared 0 bases from V and 5 bases from J, leaving 7 bases between. This CDR3 spans 14 amino acids. CDR3 protein: CASSQEPGTGELFF. The CDR3 nucleotides are TGCGCCAGCAGCCAAGAGCCGGGAACCGGGGAGCTGTTTTTT.

This clone is classed as medium-sized. This chain joins TRBV18 and TRBJ1-2; D may be TRBD1 (5 bases). Germline-derived CDR1 and CDR2 are KGHSH and LQKENI. The CDR3 runs 15 residues. With 4 bases removed from V and 8 bases from J, the gap between germline ends came to 20 bases. CDR3 in amino acids: CASSLVQEGGGGYTF. The CDR3 DNA follows: TGTGCCAGCTCACTTGTACAGGAAGGAGGTGGCGGCTACACCTTC.

The chain couples TRBV6-5 to TRBJ2-6; D is undetermined. CDR1 MNHEY and CDR2 SVGAGI come from the germline V gene. Trimming removed 6 bases at V and 2 bases at J, with 11 bases between. The CDR3 is 15 amino acids. This CDR3 reads CASRPLGTGANVLTF. CDR3 sequence (DNA): TGTGCCAGCAGACCACTGGGGACTGGGGCCAACGTCCTGACTTTC.

The genes are TRBV14 and TRBJ2-7; 11 bases align to TRBD1. Germline V gene sequence: CDR1 SGHDN, CDR2 FVKESK. This CDR3 has 16 residues. V dropped 3 bases and J dropped 0; count of bases not matched to a gene: 4. DNA of the CDR3: TGTGCCAGCAGCCACAGGGGACAGGGGGGCTCCTACGAGCAGTACTTC. Residues: CASSHRGQGGSYEQYF.

V usage is TRBV28 and J usage is TRBJ1-1; the D gene is possibly TRBD1 (6 bases). CDR1 MDHEN and CDR2 SYDVKM come from the germline V gene. V shed 5 bases and J shed 1 base, with 14 bases lying between them. The CDR3 loop spans 15 amino acids. The CDR3 nucleotides read TGTGCCAGCAGTCGGCCCCGACAGGCGAACACTGAAGCTTTCTTT. Translated: CASSRPRQANTEAFF.

The chain has TRBV6-1 and TRBJ2-5, with D perhaps matching TRBD1 or TRBD2 (8 bases each). Germline values: CDR1 MNHNS, CDR2 SASEGT. The CDR3 has 16 residues. V lost 1 base to trimming and J lost 5 bases, with 17 bases between them. The CDR3 sequence is CASSEDQGASGETQYF. The CDR3, as DNA: TGTGCCAGCAGTGAAGACCAGGGGGCTAGCGGGGAGACCCAGTACTTC.

The CDR3 protein is CASSARGARDQPQHF. CDR3 bases: TGTGCCAGCAGCGCCAGGGGGGCCCGCGATCAGCCCCAGCATTTT. The chain employs TRBV9 and TRBJ1-5; 7 bases match TRBD1. CDR3 length: 15 amino acids. Germline V gene sequence: CDR1 SGDLS, CDR2 YYNGEE. Unmatched junction bases numbered 8, after V lost 3 bases and J lost 5 bases. The complete variable domain, with remaining parts taken from reference TRBV9 and TRBJ1-5, reads DSGVTQTPKHLITATGQRVTLRCSPRSGDLSVYWYQQSLDQGLQFLIQYYNGEERAKGNILERFSAQQFPDLHSELNLSSLELGDSALYFCASSARGARDQPQHFGDGTRLSIL.